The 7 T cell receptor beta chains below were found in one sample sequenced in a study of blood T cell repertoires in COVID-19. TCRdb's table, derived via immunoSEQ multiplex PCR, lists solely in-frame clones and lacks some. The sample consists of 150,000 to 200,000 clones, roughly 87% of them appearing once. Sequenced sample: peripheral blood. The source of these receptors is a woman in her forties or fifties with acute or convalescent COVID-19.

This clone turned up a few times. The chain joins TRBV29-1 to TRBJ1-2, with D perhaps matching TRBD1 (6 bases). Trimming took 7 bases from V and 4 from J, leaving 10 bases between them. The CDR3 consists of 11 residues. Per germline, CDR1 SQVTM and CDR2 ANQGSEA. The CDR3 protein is CSAGAIYGYTF. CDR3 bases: TGCAGCGCGGGGGCAATCTATGGCTACACCTTC.

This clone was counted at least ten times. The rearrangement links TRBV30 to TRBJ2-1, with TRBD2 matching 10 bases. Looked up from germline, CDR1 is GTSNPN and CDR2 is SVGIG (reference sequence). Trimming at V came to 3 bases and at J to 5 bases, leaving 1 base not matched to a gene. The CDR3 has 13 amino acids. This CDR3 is CAWRLAGHNEQFF. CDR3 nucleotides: TGTGCCTGGAGACTAGCGGGACACAATGAGCAGTTCTTC.

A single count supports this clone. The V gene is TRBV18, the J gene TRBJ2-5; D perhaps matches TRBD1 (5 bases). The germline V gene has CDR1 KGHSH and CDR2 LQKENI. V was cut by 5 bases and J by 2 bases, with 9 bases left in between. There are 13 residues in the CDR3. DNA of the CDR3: TGTGCCAGCTCAGGCAGGGTACAAGAGACCCAGTACTTC. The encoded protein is CASSGRVQETQYF.

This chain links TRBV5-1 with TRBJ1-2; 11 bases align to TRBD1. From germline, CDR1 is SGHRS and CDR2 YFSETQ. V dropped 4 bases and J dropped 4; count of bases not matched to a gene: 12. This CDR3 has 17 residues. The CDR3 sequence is CASSLLGQGALGYGYTF. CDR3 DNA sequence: TGCGCCAGCAGCCTCCTAGGACAGGGGGCGCTTGGCTATGGCTACACCTTC. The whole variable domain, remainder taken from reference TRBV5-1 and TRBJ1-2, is KAGVTQTPRYLIKTRGQQVTLSCSPISGHRSVSWYQQTPGQGLQFLFEYFSETQRNKGNFPGRFSGRQFSNSRSEMNVSTLELGDSALYLCASSLLGQGALGYGYTFGSGTRLTVV.

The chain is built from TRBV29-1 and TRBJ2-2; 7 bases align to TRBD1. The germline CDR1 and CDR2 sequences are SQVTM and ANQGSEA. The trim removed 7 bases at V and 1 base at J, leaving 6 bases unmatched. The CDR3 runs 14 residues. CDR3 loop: CSASGTENTGELFF. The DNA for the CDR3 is TGCAGCGCCTCCGGGACAGAGAACACCGGGGAGCTGTTTTTT.

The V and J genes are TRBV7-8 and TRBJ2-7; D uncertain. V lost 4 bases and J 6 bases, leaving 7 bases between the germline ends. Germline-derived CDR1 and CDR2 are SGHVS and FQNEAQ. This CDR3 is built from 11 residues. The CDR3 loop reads CASSSLFEQYF. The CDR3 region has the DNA TGTGCCAGCAGCTCCCTATTCGAGCAGTACTTC.

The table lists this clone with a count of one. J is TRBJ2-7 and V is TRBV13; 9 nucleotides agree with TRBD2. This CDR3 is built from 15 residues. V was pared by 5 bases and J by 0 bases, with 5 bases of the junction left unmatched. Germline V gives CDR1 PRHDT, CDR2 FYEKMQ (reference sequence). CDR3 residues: CASSPRLAVSYEQYF. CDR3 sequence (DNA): TGTGCCAGCAGCCCGCGACTAGCGGTCTCCTACGAGCAGTACTTC.